One and the same sample provided the 12 T cell receptor beta chains below, sequenced in a study of T cells expressing NK-cell markers. TCRdb reworked the 5' RACE reads into one entry per CDR3 protein, no DNA. The listing contains about 160,000 distinct CDR3 sequences. Input material: blood T cells: a sorted CD56 or NKG2C T cell subset, CD4+ or CD8+ T cells, or bulk PBMC T cells (not recorded which). The receptor source for this set is a woman aged 18 to 75 in good health.

This rearrangement joins TRBV12-3 or TRBV12-4 to TRBJ2-1; the D gene TCRdb calls, TRBD1, cannot be checked with no DNA. This CDR3 is 15 amino acids long. CDR3 amino acids: CASSGGQGYYNEQFF.

This rearrangement joins TRBV20-1 to TRBJ2-7; the TRBD2 assignment by TCRdb is unverifiable without DNA. This CDR3 region has 19 residues. Germline CDR1 and CDR2: DFQATT and SNEGSKA (reference sequence). The CDR3 sequence: CSARDRGGLSSFGSYEQYF.

The V and J genes are TRBV10-3 and TRBJ1-6; TCRdb lists TRBD1, though no DNA is available to test this call. CDR1 is ENHRY, CDR2 SYGVKD, per germline. The CDR3 contains 15 residues. Here the CDR3 reads CAISENRGQNSPLHF.

The V and J genes are TRBV28 and TRBJ1-5. Germline values: CDR1 MDHEN, CDR2 SYDVKM. The CDR3 has 15 residues. CDR3: CASSFIGLVNQPQHF.

This chain uses TRBV2 with TRBJ2-4. The CDR3 length is 13 residues. Germline CDR1 SNHLY, CDR2 FYNNEI. CDR3 protein: CASNRDAKNIQYF.

This chain uses TRBV9 with TRBJ2-5. The V gene's germline CDR1 is SGDLS and CDR2 YYNGEE. The CDR3 consists of 15 residues. The CDR3 protein is CASSVVGGFQETQYF.

This chain joins TRBV29-1 and TRBJ2-7; the TCRdb call, TRBD2, lacks DNA for checking. This CDR3 has 15 residues. The germline CDR1 and CDR2 sequences are SQVTM and ANQGSEA. The CDR3 reads CSVEDQASGNYEQYF.

The gene calls are TRBV5-1 and TRBJ2-3; as DNA is missing, the TRBD1 call by TCRdb cannot be tested. The CDR3 spans 15 residues. The germline V gene encodes CDR1 SGHRS and CDR2 YFSETQ. The CDR3 loop reads CASDPGQTSTDTQYF.

The V call is TRBV5-1, the J call TRBJ2-1; with no DNA, the TCRdb D assignment of TRBD1 cannot be verified. The germline gives CDR1 SGHRS, CDR2 YFSETQ. This CDR3 is 15 amino acids long. CDR3 in amino acids: CASSWGQGANNEQFF.

The CDR3 reads CASSSTSGRRDTQYF. This chain links TRBV7-3 with TRBJ2-3; TCRdb designates TRBD2, a call that cannot be tested without DNA. There are 15 residues in the CDR3. Germline lookup yields CDR1 SGHTA and CDR2 FQGTGA.

The chain joins TRBV28 to TRBJ2-7; TCRdb gives TRBD2 as the D gene, but with no DNA this cannot be confirmed. Looked up from germline, CDR1 is MDHEN and CDR2 is SYDVKM. The CDR3 is 16 residues long. The chain's CDR3 is CASSSPASGSWDEQYF.

This chain links TRBV11-3 with TRBJ2-2; TCRdb reports TRBD2, a call that lacks DNA to check it against. The CDR3 loop spans 16 amino acids. The germline gives CDR1 SGHNT, CDR2 YENEEA. The CDR3 reads CASSPRAGANTGELFF.